This TCR beta chain was found in a study of early T cells in non-severe SARS-CoV-2 infection. Study findings and constraints: Missing private and CD4 specificities, VDJdb matching favored anti-spike CD8 responses.

This CDR3 is 14 amino acids long. With 7 bases removed from V and 1 base from J, the gap between germline ends came to 16 bases. Germline lookup yields CDR1 SQVTM and CDR2 ANQGSEA. Of note for this clonotype: The antigen is unknown.

TCRdb analysed the 5' RACE reads with MiXCR anew, one entry per CDR3 protein. The sample lists tens of thousands of distinct CDR3 sequences, 12% seen once, with more than 4.5% in the top ten. The material sequenced was whole blood. J is TRBJ2-5 and V is TRBV29-1; no clear D. This clonotype was obtained from an adult who was a healthcare worker with PCR-confirmed SARS-CoV-2 infection or an uninfected control (not recorded which). The CDR3 spells CSGCVLGGQETQYF. CDR3 nucleotides: TGCAGCGGGTGTGTGTTGGGCGGCCAAGAGACCCAGTACTTC.